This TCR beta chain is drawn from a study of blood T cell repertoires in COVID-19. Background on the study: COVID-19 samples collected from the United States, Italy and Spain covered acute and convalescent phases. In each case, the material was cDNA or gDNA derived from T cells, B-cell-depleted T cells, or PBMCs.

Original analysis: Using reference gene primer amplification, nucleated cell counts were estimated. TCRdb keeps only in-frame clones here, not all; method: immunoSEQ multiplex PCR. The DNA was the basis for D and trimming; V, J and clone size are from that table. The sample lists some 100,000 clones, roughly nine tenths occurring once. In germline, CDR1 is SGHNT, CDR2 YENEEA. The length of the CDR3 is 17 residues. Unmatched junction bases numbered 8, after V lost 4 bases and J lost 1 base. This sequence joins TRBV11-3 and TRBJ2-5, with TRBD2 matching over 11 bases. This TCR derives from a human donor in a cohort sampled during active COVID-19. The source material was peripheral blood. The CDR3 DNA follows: TGTGCCAGCAGCTCCGTGTTAGCGGGAGGGGGCCAAGAGACCCAGTACTTC. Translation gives CASSSVLAGGGQETQYF.